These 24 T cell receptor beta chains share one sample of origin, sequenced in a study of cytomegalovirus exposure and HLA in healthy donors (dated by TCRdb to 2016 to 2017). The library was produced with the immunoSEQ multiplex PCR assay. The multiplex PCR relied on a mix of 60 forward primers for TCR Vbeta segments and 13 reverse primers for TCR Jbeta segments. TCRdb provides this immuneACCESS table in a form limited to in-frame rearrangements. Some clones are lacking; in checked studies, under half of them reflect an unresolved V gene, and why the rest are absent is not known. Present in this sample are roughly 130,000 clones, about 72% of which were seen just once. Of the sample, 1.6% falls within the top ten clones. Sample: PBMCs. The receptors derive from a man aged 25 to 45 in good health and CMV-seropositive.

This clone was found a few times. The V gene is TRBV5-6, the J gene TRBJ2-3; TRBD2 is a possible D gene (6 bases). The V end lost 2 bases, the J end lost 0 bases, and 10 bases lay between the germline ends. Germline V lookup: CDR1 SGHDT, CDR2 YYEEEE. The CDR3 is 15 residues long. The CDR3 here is CASSFGGTSTDTQYF. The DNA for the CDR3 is TGTGCCAGCAGCTTCGGCGGGACTAGCACAGATACGCAGTATTTT. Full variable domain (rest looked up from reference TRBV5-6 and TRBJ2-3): DAGVTQSPTHLIKTRGQQVTLRCSPKSGHDTVSWYQQALGQGPQFIFQYYEEEERQRGNFPDRFSGHQFPNYSSELNVNALLLGDSALYLCASSFGGTSTDTQYFGPGTRLTVL.

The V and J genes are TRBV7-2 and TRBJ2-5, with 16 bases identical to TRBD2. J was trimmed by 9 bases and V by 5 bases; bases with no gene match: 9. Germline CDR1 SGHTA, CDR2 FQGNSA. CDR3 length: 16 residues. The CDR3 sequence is CASSRGAGLAGGSQYF. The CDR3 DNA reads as TGTGCCAGCAGCCGGGGGGCGGGACTAGCGGGAGGGTCCCAGTACTTC.

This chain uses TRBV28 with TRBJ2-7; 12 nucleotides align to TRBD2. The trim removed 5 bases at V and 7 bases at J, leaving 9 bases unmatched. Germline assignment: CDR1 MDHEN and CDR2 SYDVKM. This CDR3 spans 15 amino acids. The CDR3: CASSTASGRVGEQYF. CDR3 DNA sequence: TGTGCCAGCAGTACCGCTAGCGGGAGGGTGGGGGAGCAGTACTTC.

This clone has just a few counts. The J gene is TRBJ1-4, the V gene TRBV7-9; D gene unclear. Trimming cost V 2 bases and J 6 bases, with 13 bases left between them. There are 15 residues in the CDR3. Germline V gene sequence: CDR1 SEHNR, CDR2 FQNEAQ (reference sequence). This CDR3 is CASSLRLGVDEKLFF. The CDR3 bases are TGTGCCAGCAGCTTACGATTGGGAGTTGATGAAAAACTGTTTTTT.

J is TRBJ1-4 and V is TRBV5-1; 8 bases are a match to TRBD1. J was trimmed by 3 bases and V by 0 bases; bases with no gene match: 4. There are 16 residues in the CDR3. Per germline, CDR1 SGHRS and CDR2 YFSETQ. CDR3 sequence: CASSLGRGLANEKLFF. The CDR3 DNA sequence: TGCGCCAGCAGCTTGGGCAGGGGGCTCGCTAATGAAAAACTGTTTTTT.

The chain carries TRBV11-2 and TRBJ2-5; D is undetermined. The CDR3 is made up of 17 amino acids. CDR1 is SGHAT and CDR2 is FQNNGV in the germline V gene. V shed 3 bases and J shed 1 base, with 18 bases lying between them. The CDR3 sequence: CASSFPLQTWPQETQYF. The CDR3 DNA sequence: TGTGCCAGCAGCTTCCCACTCCAGACTTGGCCCCAAGAGACCCAGTACTTC.

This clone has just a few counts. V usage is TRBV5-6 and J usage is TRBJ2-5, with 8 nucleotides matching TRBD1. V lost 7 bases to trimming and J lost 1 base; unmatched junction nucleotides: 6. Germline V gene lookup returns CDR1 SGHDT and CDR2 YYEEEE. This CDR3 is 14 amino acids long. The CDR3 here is CASGRDRIQETQYF. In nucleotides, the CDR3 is TGTGCCAGCGGGCGGGACAGGATCCAAGAGACCCAGTACTTC.

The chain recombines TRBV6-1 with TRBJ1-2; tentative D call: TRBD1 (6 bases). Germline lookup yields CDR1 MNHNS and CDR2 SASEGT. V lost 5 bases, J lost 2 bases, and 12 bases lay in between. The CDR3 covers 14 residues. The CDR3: CASSRGGGNYGYTF. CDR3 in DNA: TGTGCCAGCAGTAGGGGAGGGGGGAACTATGGCTACACCTTC.

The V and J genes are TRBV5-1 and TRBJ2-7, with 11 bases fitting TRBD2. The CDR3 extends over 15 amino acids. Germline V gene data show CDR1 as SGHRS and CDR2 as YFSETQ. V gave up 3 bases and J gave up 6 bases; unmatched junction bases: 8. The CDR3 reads CASSSLAGGPVEQYF. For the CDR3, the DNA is TGCGCCAGCAGCTCCTTAGCGGGAGGGCCGGTCGAGCAGTACTTC.

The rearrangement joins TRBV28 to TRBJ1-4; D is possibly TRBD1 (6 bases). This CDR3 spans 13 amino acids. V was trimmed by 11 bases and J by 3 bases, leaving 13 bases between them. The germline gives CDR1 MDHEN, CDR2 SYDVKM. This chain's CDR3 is CASTGSANEKLFF. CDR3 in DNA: TGTGCCTCAACAGGGTCGGCTAATGAAAAACTGTTTTTT.

For the CDR3, the DNA is TGTGCCAGCAGCTTAGCGCTGCCCAGGGGCACCGGGGAGCTGTTTTTT. This translates into CASSLALPRGTGELFF. The V call is TRBV7-9, the J call TRBJ2-2; D possibly corresponds to TRBD1 (6 bases). CDR3 size: 16 residues. V lost 0 bases and J 4 bases, leaving 12 bases between the germline ends. Germline V gene data show CDR1 as SEHNR and CDR2 as FQNEAQ (reference sequence).

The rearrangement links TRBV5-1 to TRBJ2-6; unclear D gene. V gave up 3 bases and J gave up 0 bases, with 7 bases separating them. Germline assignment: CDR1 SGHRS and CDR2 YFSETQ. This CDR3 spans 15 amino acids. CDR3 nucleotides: TGCGCCAGCAGCTCCGGGTTCTCTGGGGCCAACGTCCTGACTTTC. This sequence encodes CASSSGFSGANVLTF. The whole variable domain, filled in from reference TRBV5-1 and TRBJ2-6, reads KAGVTQTPRYLIKTRGQQVTLSCSPISGHRSVSWYQQTPGQGLQFLFEYFSETQRNKGNFPGRFSGRQFSNSRSEMNVSTLELGDSALYLCASSSGFSGANVLTFGAGSRLTVL.

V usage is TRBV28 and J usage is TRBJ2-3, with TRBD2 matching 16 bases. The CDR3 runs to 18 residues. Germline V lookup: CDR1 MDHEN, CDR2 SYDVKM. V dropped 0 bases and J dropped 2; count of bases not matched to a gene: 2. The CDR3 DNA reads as TGTGCCAGCAGTTTATGGGGACTAGCGGGAGGGCCCACAGATACGCAGTATTTT. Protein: CASSLWGLAGGPTDTQYF.

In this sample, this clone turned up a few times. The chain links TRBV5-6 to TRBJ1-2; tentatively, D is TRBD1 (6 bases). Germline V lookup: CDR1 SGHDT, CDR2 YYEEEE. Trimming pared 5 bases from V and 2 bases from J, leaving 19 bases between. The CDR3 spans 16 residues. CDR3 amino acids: CASSPDRDIRNYGYTF. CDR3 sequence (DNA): TGTGCCAGCAGTCCCGACCGGGACATTCGGAACTATGGCTACACCTTC.

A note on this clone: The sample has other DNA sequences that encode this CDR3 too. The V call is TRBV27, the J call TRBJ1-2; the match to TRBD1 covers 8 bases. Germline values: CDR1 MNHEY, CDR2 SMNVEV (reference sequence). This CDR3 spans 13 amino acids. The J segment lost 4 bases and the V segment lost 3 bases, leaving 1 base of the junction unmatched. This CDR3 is CASSFGQGYGYTF. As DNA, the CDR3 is TGTGCCAGCAGTTTCGGACAGGGCTATGGCTACACCTTC.

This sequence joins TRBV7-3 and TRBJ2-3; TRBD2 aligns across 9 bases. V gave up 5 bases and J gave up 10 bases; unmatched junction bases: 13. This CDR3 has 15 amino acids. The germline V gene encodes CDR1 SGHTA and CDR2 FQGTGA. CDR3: CASSRNGLAMSAQYF. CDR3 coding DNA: TGTGCCAGCAGCCGGAACGGACTAGCGATGTCAGCGCAGTATTTT.

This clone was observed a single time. CDR3 in DNA: TGTGCCAGCTCAAGCCCCGGGACAGGGGCGACCTACGAGCAGTACTTC. This codes for CASSSPGTGATYEQYF. The chain is built from TRBV18 and TRBJ2-7; TRBD1 matches 10 bases. Germline loops: CDR1 KGHSH, CDR2 LQKENI. The CDR3 has 16 residues. Trimming cost V 5 bases and J 2 bases; bases outside gene matches: 9. The entire variable domain, with the rest obtained from reference TRBV18 and TRBJ2-7, is as follows: NAGVMQNPRHLVRRRGQEARLRCSPMKGHSHVYWYRQLPEEGLKFMVYLQKENIIDESGMPKERFSAEFPKEGPSILRIQQVVRGDSAAYFCASSSPGTGATYEQYFGPGTRLTVT.

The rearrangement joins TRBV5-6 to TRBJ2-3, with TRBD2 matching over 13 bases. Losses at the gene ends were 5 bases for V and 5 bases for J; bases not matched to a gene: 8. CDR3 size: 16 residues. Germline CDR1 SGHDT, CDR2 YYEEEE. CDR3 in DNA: TGTGCCAGCAGAAAACTAGCGGGAGGGTTCGGAGATACGCAGTATTTT. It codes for CASRKLAGGFGDTQYF.

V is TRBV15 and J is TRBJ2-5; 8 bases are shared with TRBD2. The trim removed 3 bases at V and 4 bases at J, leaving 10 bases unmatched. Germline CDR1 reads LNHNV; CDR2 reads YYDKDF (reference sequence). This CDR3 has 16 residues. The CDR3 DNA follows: TGTGCCACCAGCAGCGGGAGGGCCGGGTCTGGAGAGACCCAGTACTTC. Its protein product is CATSSGRAGSGETQYF.

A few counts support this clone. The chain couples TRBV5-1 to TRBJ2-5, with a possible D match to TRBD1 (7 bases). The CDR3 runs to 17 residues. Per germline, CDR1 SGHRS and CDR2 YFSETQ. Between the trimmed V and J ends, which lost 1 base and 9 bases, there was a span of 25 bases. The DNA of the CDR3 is TGCGCCAGCAGCTTGTTCGCTATGGTTGGAGGGGGCGAGGCCCAGTACTTC. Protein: CASSLFAMVGGGEAQYF.

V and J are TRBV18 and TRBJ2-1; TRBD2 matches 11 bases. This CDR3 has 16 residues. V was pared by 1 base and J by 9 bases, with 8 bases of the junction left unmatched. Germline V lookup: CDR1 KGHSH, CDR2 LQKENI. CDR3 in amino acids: CASSPLVAGGPGEQFF. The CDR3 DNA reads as TGTGCCAGCTCACCACTCGTAGCGGGAGGGCCGGGTGAGCAGTTCTTC.

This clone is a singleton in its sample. The CDR3 reads CASIGASGRGEQFF. In nucleotides, the CDR3 is TGTGCCAGTATTGGGGCTAGCGGGAGGGGTGAGCAGTTCTTC. The chain is built from TRBV19 and TRBJ2-1; 12 bases align to TRBD2. The CDR3 extends over 14 amino acids. J lost 9 bases, V lost 7 bases, and 7 bases had no gene match. CDR1 is LNHDA, CDR2 SQIVND, per germline (reference sequence). Combining the CDR3 with reference TRBV19 and TRBJ2-1 gives the whole variable domain DGGITQSPKYLFRKEGQNVTLSCEQNLNHDAMYWYRQDPGQGLRLIYYSQIVNDFQKGDIAEGYSVSREKKESFPLTVTSAQKNPTAFYLCASIGASGRGEQFFGPGTRLTVL.

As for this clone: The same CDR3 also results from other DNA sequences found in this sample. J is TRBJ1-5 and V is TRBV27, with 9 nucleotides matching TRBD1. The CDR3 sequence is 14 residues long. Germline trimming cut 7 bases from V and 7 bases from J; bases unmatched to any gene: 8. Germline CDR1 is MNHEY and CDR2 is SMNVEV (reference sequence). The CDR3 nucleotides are TGTGCCAGCAACTTACAGGGGGCGGGGCAGCCCCAGCATTTT. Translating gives CASNLQGAGQPQHF.

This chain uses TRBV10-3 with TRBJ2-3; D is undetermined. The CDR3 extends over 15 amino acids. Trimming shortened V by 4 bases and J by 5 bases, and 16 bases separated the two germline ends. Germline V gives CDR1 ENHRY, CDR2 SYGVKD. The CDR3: CAISGRAVRVDTQYF. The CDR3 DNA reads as TGTGCCATCAGTGGGAGAGCCGTCCGCGTAGATACGCAGTATTTT.